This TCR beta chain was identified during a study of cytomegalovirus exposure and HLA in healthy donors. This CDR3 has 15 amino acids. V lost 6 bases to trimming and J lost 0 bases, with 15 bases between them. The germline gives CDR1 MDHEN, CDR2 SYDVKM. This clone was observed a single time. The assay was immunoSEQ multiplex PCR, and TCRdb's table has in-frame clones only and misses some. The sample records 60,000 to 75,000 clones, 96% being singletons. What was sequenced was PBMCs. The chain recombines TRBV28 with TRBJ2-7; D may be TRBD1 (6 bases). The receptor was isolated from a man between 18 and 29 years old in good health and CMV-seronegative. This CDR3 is CASRRMDRSSYEQYF. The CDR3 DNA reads TGTGCCAGCAGACGCATGGACAGAAGCTCCTACGAGCAGTACTTC.